Listed here are 10 T cell receptor beta chains from one sample, sequenced in a study of response to subunit inactivated influenza vaccine. TCRdb processed the RT-PCR reads anew with MiXCR; each CDR3 protein has one entry. The sample has 550,000 to 800,000 distinct CDR3 sequences, roughly 14% seen once; the top ten hold around 7%. Sequencing was performed on PBMCs from blood, taken around 15 days before vaccination. The receptors here all came from a man between 50 and 59 years old who received an inactivated influenza vaccine.

The chain combines TRBV10-3 with TRBJ1-3; D is possibly TRBD1 (5 bases). Trimming cost V 5 bases and J 2 bases, with 10 bases left between them. The CDR3 is 14 amino acids. The germline V gene has CDR1 ENHRY and CDR2 SYGVKD. CDR3 sequence (DNA): TGTGCCATCAGTACCGGGACTGCTGGAAACACCATATATTTT. This translates into CAISTGTAGNTIYF.

This clonotype was counted between two and nine times. The gene calls are TRBV5-5 and TRBJ2-7; D uncertain. V was cut by 4 bases and J by 3 bases, with 17 bases left in between. The CDR3 is made up of 15 amino acids. The V gene's germline CDR1 is SGHKS and CDR2 YYEKEE (reference sequence). CDR3 bases: TGTGCCAGCAGCGATCACCCGACACCGGACTACGAGCAGTACTTC. Amino acid sequence: CASSDHPTPDYEQYF.

The chain has TRBV20-1 and TRBJ2-5, with 7 bases fitting TRBD1. CDR3 size: 14 residues. Germline V gene lookup returns CDR1 DFQATT and CDR2 SNEGSKA (reference sequence). The V and J ends lost 3 bases and 5 bases, in that order; junction bases with no gene match: 9. The chain's CDR3 is CSARPTGIGETQYF. The CDR3 DNA sequence: TGCAGTGCTAGGCCGACAGGGATCGGGGAGACCCAGTACTTC.

This clonotype has only a few counts. The genes are TRBV3-1 and TRBJ2-1; D perhaps matches TRBD2 (6 bases). The CDR3 has 15 residues. The V gene lost 6 bases and the J gene lost 4 bases, with 16 bases spanning the gap. The V gene's germline CDR1 is LGHDT and CDR2 YNNKEL (reference sequence). Written as DNA, the CDR3 is TGTGCCAGCAGTCGACTAGGGATGCAATACAATGAGCAGTTCTTC. Residues: CASSRLGMQYNEQFF.

The rearrangement links TRBV4-2 to TRBJ1-3; D ambiguous. The CDR3 totals 16 residues. Germline CDR1 LGHNA, CDR2 YNFKEQ. Trimming removed 4 bases from V and 2 bases from J, with 15 bases in between. CDR3 region: CASSRESRTAGNTIYF. CDR3 DNA sequence: TGTGCCAGCAGCCGCGAGTCGAGGACTGCTGGAAACACCATATATTTT.

This clonotype has just a few counts. The chain recombines TRBV6-1 with TRBJ2-7; the D gene is possibly TRBD1 (6 bases). Germline V gene data show CDR1 as MNHNS and CDR2 as SASEGT. The CDR3 extends over 14 amino acids. The V and J ends lost 9 bases and 6 bases respectively, with 21 bases between them. The DNA for the CDR3 is TGTGCCAGTAAAACCAAAAAAACAGGGTTCGAGCAGTACTTC. Its protein is CASKTKKTGFEQYF.

The sample holds one count of this clonotype. Here the CDR3 reads CASSLGVVVAGGITTDTQYF. The CDR3 region has the DNA TGCGCCAGCAGCCTGGGGGTCGTGGTAGCGGGGGGGATAACCACAGATACGCAGTATTTT. The V and J genes are TRBV4-3 and TRBJ2-3; 11 positions agree with TRBD2. The CDR3 runs 20 residues. CDR1 is LGHNA, CDR2 YSLEER, per germline. V shed 4 bases, J shed 2 bases, and the junction held 17 bases outside the gene matches.

The chain recombines TRBV6-1 with TRBJ1-4, with 8 bases that match TRBD1. Germline values: CDR1 MNHNS, CDR2 SASEGT. The CDR3 totals 15 residues. The V and J ends lost 4 bases and 2 bases, in that order; junction bases with no gene match: 3. DNA for the CDR3: TGTGCCAGCAGTGGGCGGACAGGGACTAATGAAAAACTGTTTTTT. It encodes CASSGRTGTNEKLFF.

J is TRBJ2-1 and V is TRBV9, with 8 positions matching TRBD1. CDR3 length: 14 residues. Per germline, CDR1 SGDLS and CDR2 YYNGEE. V gave up 2 bases and J gave up 7 bases; unmatched junction bases: 5. The CDR3: CASSVGDRGNEQFF. DNA for the CDR3: TGTGCCAGCAGCGTTGGTGACAGGGGTAATGAGCAGTTCTTC.

The rearrangement uses TRBV9 and TRBJ1-2, with 9 bases identical to TRBD1. The CDR3 covers 15 residues. V trimming: 4 bases; J trimming: 8 bases; junction bases outside the gene matches: 12. The germline gives CDR1 SGDLS, CDR2 YYNGEE. The CDR3 spells CASSSPGTGTSGYTF. The CDR3 bases are TGTGCCAGCAGCTCCCCCGGGACAGGGACATCCGGCTACACCTTC.